These 23 T cell receptor beta chains were sequenced from one sample in a study of blood T cell repertoires in COVID-19. Sequencing used immunoSEQ multiplex PCR; TCRdb keeps in-frame clones, though not all of them. The sample comprises over 300,000 clones, 83% of which are singletons, and 1% to 1.5% rests with the top ten. Sequencing input: peripheral blood. The receptor source for this set is a woman between 45 and 65 years old with acute or convalescent COVID-19.

The V gene is TRBV19, the J gene TRBJ2-3, with D possibly matching TRBD2 (5 bases). CDR3 size: 15 residues. The ends were cut back, 5 bases at V and 3 bases at J, with 15 bases in the middle. The germline V gene encodes CDR1 LNHDA and CDR2 SQIVND (reference sequence). The chain's CDR3 is CASSPNLGSTDTQYF. CDR3 bases: TGTGCCAGTAGTCCGAACTTGGGGAGTACAGATACGCAGTATTTT.

The chain links TRBV10-3 to TRBJ1-4; 11 bases fit TRBD1. The J segment lost 3 bases and the V segment lost 6 bases, leaving 0 bases of the junction unmatched. CDR3 length: 14 residues. Germline CDR1 ENHRY, CDR2 SYGVKD. CDR3 amino acids: CAIRDRGPNEKLFF. CDR3 DNA sequence: TGTGCCATCAGGGACAGGGGGCCTAATGAAAAACTGTTTTTT.

The genes are TRBV10-3 and TRBJ2-3, with 11 nucleotides matching TRBD2. Looked up from germline, CDR1 is ENHRY and CDR2 is SYGVKD. Germline trimming cut 4 bases from V and 4 bases from J; bases unmatched to any gene: 1. The CDR3 length is 14 residues. The CDR3: CAISVAGGPDTQYF. DNA of the CDR3: TGTGCCATCAGTGTAGCGGGAGGGCCAGATACGCAGTATTTT.

This clone occurred a few times. The genes are TRBV6-4 and TRBJ1-5, with a possible D match to TRBD1 (5 bases). CDR1 is MRHNA and CDR2 is SNTAGT in the germline V gene. This CDR3 region has 13 residues. Trimming cost V 4 bases and J 6 bases, with 10 bases left between them. For the CDR3, the DNA is TGTGCCAGCAGTGTGGACATGGGTCAGCCCCAGCATTTT. It yields the protein CASSVDMGQPQHF.

The chain has TRBV9 and TRBJ2-7, with D possibly TRBD1 on 6 matching bases. V shed 0 bases and J shed 6 bases, with 16 bases lying between them. The CDR3 has 15 residues. Germline V CDR1 and CDR2: SGDLS, YYNGEE. For the CDR3, the DNA is TGTGCCAGCAGCGTAGAATCTAGGGGGATCCGCGAGCAGTACTTC. It specifies CASSVESRGIREQYF. Looking up the rest from reference TRBV9 and TRBJ2-7 gives the full variable domain: DSGVTQTPKHLITATGQRVTLRCSPRSGDLSVYWYQQSLDQGLQFLIQYYNGEERAKGNILERFSAQQFPDLHSELNLSSLELGDSALYFCASSVESRGIREQYFGPGTRLTVT.

The rearrangement uses TRBV5-4 and TRBJ2-5; TRBD1 agrees at 7 bases. The CDR3 has 14 amino acids. Per germline, CDR1 SGHNT and CDR2 YYREEE (reference sequence). Losses at the gene ends were 2 bases for V and 5 bases for J; bases not matched to a gene: 6. The CDR3 reads CASSLPQGEETQYF. CDR3 in DNA: TGTGCCAGCAGCTTACCTCAGGGGGAGGAGACCCAGTACTTC.

J is TRBJ1-1 and V is TRBV19, with 10 bases matching TRBD1. The junction had 9 bases not matched to a gene; V was cut back by 8 bases and J by 3 bases. This CDR3 is built from 15 residues. Germline lookup yields CDR1 LNHDA and CDR2 SQIVND (reference sequence). CDR3 DNA sequence: TGTGCCAGTCAGCGGACAGGGGGTTCGGACACTGAAGCTTTCTTT. It translates to CASQRTGGSDTEAFF.

This chain connects TRBV9 to TRBJ2-7; a possible D gene is TRBD1 (7 bases). With 4 bases removed from V and 3 bases from J, the gap between germline ends came to 14 bases. The CDR3 has 14 amino acids. The germline V gene encodes CDR1 SGDLS and CDR2 YYNGEE. The CDR3 nucleotides are TGTGCCAGCAGCTTGGGACAGACTAGCTACGAGCAGTACTTC. Translation: CASSLGQTSYEQYF. The complete variable domain, with remaining parts taken from reference TRBV9 and TRBJ2-7, reads DSGVTQTPKHLITATGQRVTLRCSPRSGDLSVYWYQQSLDQGLQFLIQYYNGEERAKGNILERFSAQQFPDLHSELNLSSLELGDSALYFCASSLGQTSYEQYFGPGTRLTVT.

The chain has TRBV7-9 and TRBJ1-3, with 7 bases identical to TRBD1. The length of the CDR3 is 13 residues. Losses at the gene ends were 5 bases for V and 4 bases for J; bases not matched to a gene: 2. The germline V gene encodes CDR1 SEHNR and CDR2 FQNEAQ (reference sequence). The CDR3 here is CASSGTVGNTIYF. CDR3 coding DNA: TGTGCCAGCAGCGGGACAGTCGGAAACACCATATATTTT.

The gene calls are TRBV12-5 and TRBJ2-7, with TRBD1 matching over 9 bases. Germline V gene data show CDR1 as LGHNT and CDR2 as FRNRAP. The CDR3 is 16 amino acids. The junction had 7 bases not matched to a gene; V was cut back by 1 base and J by 3 bases. The CDR3 DNA sequence: TGTGCTAGTGGTTTGGGGACCGGGACAGGGATCTACGAGCAGTACTTC. This gives the protein CASGLGTGTGIYEQYF.

A few counts support this clone. V and J are TRBV5-4 and TRBJ2-4; possibly TRBD2 for D (5 bases). From germline, CDR1 is SGHNT and CDR2 YYREEE (reference sequence). CDR3 size: 16 residues. V gave up 3 bases and J gave up 1 base, with 14 bases separating them. The CDR3 DNA reads as TGTGCCAGCAGCTCTGCCCGGGAAGGGGCCAAAAACATTCAGTACTTC. It is translated as CASSSAREGAKNIQYF.

This clone came up once. The V call is TRBV7-9, the J call TRBJ2-3; no clear D gene. The CDR3 is 15 amino acids. Per germline, CDR1 SEHNR and CDR2 FQNEAQ (reference sequence). Trimming cost V 1 base and J 3 bases, with 11 bases left between them. In DNA form, the CDR3 reads TGTGCCAGCAGCTTAGTGAGCGAGGATACAGATACGCAGTATTTT. Translating it yields CASSLVSEDTDTQYF.

As DNA, the CDR3 is TGTGCCAGCAGTTCCTCCATAGGGACAGGGCCTCGAAGCACAGATACGCAGTATTTT. Residues: CASSSSIGTGPRSTDTQYF. This chain uses TRBV28 with TRBJ2-3; 9 nucleotides line up with TRBD1. CDR1 and CDR2 (germline): MDHEN, SYDVKM. The V gene end was trimmed by 4 bases and the J gene end by 0 bases; junction bases not matched to a gene: 14. CDR3 length: 19 amino acids.

This clone was counted only a few times. The V call is TRBV27, the J call TRBJ1-5; 7 bases agree with TRBD1. In germline, CDR1 is MNHEY, CDR2 SMNVEV (reference sequence). The CDR3 consists of 19 residues. The V and J ends lost 7 bases and 2 bases, in that order; junction bases with no gene match: 20. The CDR3 protein is CASTLPRDRALWGNQPQHF. In DNA form, the CDR3 reads TGTGCCAGCACTCTCCCCAGAGACAGGGCTCTTTGGGGCAATCAGCCCCAGCATTTT.

V gene TRBV5-1 combines with J gene TRBJ1-2; possible D gene TRBD1, 5 bases. V lost 3 bases, J lost 5 bases, and 11 bases lay in between. The CDR3 is made up of 13 amino acids. Germline lookup yields CDR1 SGHRS and CDR2 YFSETQ. The CDR3, as DNA: TGCGCCAGCAGCTCAGAACAGGCATATGGCTACACCTTC. Encoded protein: CASSSEQAYGYTF. Using reference TRBV5-1 and TRBJ1-2 for the parts outside the CDR3, the full variable domain is KAGVTQTPRYLIKTRGQQVTLSCSPISGHRSVSWYQQTPGQGLQFLFEYFSETQRNKGNFPGRFSGRQFSNSRSEMNVSTLELGDSALYLCASSSEQAYGYTFGSGTRLTVV.

This chain uses TRBV5-6 with TRBJ2-7; 7 nucleotides match TRBD1. This CDR3 has 13 residues. The J segment lost 1 base and the V segment lost 4 bases, leaving 2 bases of the junction unmatched. Germline V gives CDR1 SGHDT, CDR2 YYEEEE. The CDR3 coding sequence is TGTGCCAGCAGCCTGGGACAGTCCTACGAGCAGTACGTC. It is translated as CASSLGQSYEQYV.

This clone came up a few times. The chain employs TRBV24-1 and TRBJ2-1; D is perhaps TRBD2 (5 bases). This CDR3 is 13 amino acids long. CDR1 is KGHDR, CDR2 SFDVKD, per germline. Trimming cost V 0 bases and J 9 bases, with 8 bases left between them. CDR3 amino acids: CATSDLGGREQFF. CDR3 coding DNA: TGTGCCACCAGTGATTTGGGCGGGCGTGAGCAGTTCTTC.

The V gene is TRBV6-5, the J gene TRBJ1-1; 7 nucleotides match TRBD1. From germline, CDR1 is MNHEY and CDR2 SVGAGI. The CDR3 covers 14 residues. Germline trimming cut 4 bases from V and 4 bases from J; bases unmatched to any gene: 6. The CDR3 DNA follows: TGTGCCAGCAGTTTTCAACAGGGGAGCACTGAAGCTTTCTTT. This encodes CASSFQQGSTEAFF.

The chain employs TRBV3-1 (or the pseudogene TRBV3-2) and TRBJ2-3; D perhaps matches TRBD1 (5 bases). V was shortened by 5 bases and J by 3 bases, with 12 bases between the two germline ends. CDR1 is LGHDT and CDR2 is YNNKEL in the germline V gene (reference sequence). This CDR3 region has 14 residues. The CDR3 region is CASSTGPETDTQYF. CDR3 sequence (DNA): TGTGCCAGCAGCACAGGTCCTGAAACAGATACGCAGTATTTT.

The chain recombines TRBV29-1 with TRBJ1-2; 7 nucleotides agree with TRBD1. CDR3 length: 12 residues. Germline CDR1 reads SQVTM; CDR2 reads ANQGSEA. Germline trimming cut 6 bases from V and 3 bases from J; bases unmatched to any gene: 4. In DNA, the CDR3 is TGCAGCGTCGCCGACAGGGACTATGGCTACACCTTC. Translating gives CSVADRDYGYTF.

The chain carries TRBV27 and TRBJ2-5; the match to TRBD1 covers 7 bases. The CDR3 loop spans 14 amino acids. Germline assignment: CDR1 MNHEY and CDR2 SMNVEV (reference sequence). V lost 4 bases, J lost 2 bases, and 4 bases stayed unmatched. In nucleotides, the CDR3 is TGTGCCAGCAGTTCGGGACAGATACAAGAGACCCAGTACTTC. It is translated as CASSSGQIQETQYF.

The chain recombines TRBV5-1 with TRBJ1-1; D gene ambiguous. Germline V CDR1 and CDR2: SGHRS, YFSETQ. With 3 bases removed from V and 1 base from J, the gap between germline ends came to 7 bases. The CDR3 contains 13 residues. CDR3 protein: CASSSQQNTEAFF. CDR3 bases: TGCGCCAGCAGCTCACAGCAGAACACTGAAGCTTTCTTT. The full variable domain, its missing parts supplied by reference TRBV5-1 and TRBJ1-1, is KAGVTQTPRYLIKTRGQQVTLSCSPISGHRSVSWYQQTPGQGLQFLFEYFSETQRNKGNFPGRFSGRQFSNSRSEMNVSTLELGDSALYLCASSSQQNTEAFFGQGTRLTVV.

The V and J genes are TRBV7-3 and TRBJ2-3, with a possible D match to TRBD1 (5 bases). The germline V gene encodes CDR1 SGHTA and CDR2 FQGTGA. V was trimmed by 7 bases and J by 6 bases, leaving 17 bases between them. The CDR3 has 14 residues. The CDR3 DNA follows: TGTGCCAGCACCACCCAGGGTCCTTCGGATACGCAGTATTTT. It encodes CASTTQGPSDTQYF.